This T cell receptor beta chain was documented in a study of T cells in Graves' hyperthyroidism and ophthalmopathy. V lost 4 bases and J 0 bases, leaving 15 bases between the germline ends. This CDR3 contains 16 residues. The germline V gene encodes CDR1 SGDLS and CDR2 YYNGEE. TCR beta CDR3 regions were amplified from RNA. With the HTBI primer set, the TCR CDR3 went through a first round of RT-PCR. Via MiXCR, TCRdb re-called the multiplex PCR reads, giving one row per CDR3 protein. The data hold hundreds of thousands of distinct CDR3 sequences, with 15% to 19% observed a single time. Thyroid ultrasound and orbital computed tomography, with clinical symptoms and serum thyroxine and TRAb, informed diagnoses.

The TCR sequence derives from a woman under 30 with Graves' hyperthyroidism. The sequenced sample consisted of blood. This rearrangement joins TRBV9 to TRBJ2-3, with D perhaps assigned TRBD1 or TRBD2 (6 bases each). The CDR3: CASSYGGGQSTDTQYF. In nucleotides, the CDR3 is TGTGCCAGCAGCTATGGAGGGGGGCAAAGCACAGATACGCAGTATTTT.